These 6 T cell receptor beta chains came from one sample sequenced in a study of T cell changes during pregnancy in multiple sclerosis. The table came from immunoSEQ multiplex PCR; TCRdb's copy has only in-frame clones and leaves some out. The table includes some 80,000 clones, around 94% detected once. The sample here was CD4+ T cells from peripheral blood mononuclear cells, taken after pregnancy. The receptors derive from a female donor with multiple sclerosis, enrolled in a pregnancy study.

V usage is TRBV28 and J usage is TRBJ2-7, with D tentatively TRBD1 (6 bases). V gave up 7 bases and J gave up 0 bases, with 19 bases separating them. CDR3 length: 16 residues. CDR1 is MDHEN and CDR2 is SYDVKM in the germline V gene. Written as DNA, the CDR3 is TGTGCCAGCACCCAAATCAGGACAGTCGGCTCCTACGAGCAGTACTTC. It encodes CASTQIRTVGSYEQYF.

V and J are TRBV6-5 and TRBJ1-5; TRBD1 agrees at 8 bases. This CDR3 region has 15 residues. Trimming took 6 bases from V and 4 from J; bases not matched to a gene: 8. Looked up from germline, CDR1 is MNHEY and CDR2 is SVGAGI. CDR3 in DNA: TGTGCCAGCAGGAGTGACTGGACAGGGAATCAGCCCCAGCATTTT. Translated, it gives CASRSDWTGNQPQHF.

J is TRBJ2-1 and V is TRBV18; TRBD1 might be the D (6 bases). The CDR3 totals 13 residues. Germline loops: CDR1 KGHSH, CDR2 LQKENI. V shed 4 bases and J shed 6 bases, with 10 bases lying between them. The CDR3 DNA sequence: TGTGCCAGCTCACTCAGGGGTCTCAATGAGCAGTTCTTC. This codes for CASSLRGLNEQFF.

V is TRBV2 and J is TRBJ2-3; 7 bases map to TRBD1. This CDR3 has 15 residues. CDR1 and CDR2 from the germline V gene are SNHLY and FYNNEI. V dropped 4 bases and J dropped 0; count of bases not matched to a gene: 4. The CDR3 region is CASSVGTASTDTQYF. The CDR3 bases are TGTGCCAGCAGTGTAGGGACAGCTAGCACAGATACGCAGTATTTT.

The V call is TRBV29-1, the J call TRBJ2-1, with TRBD1 matching over 7 bases. This CDR3 has 14 amino acids. Trimming cost V 4 bases and J 6 bases; bases outside gene matches: 9. The germline V gene has CDR1 SQVTM and CDR2 ANQGSEA. The CDR3 region has the DNA TGCAGCGTTGGTCCTCGACAGGGTGGCAATGAGCAGTTCTTC. Amino acid sequence: CSVGPRQGGNEQFF.

V gene TRBV6-5 combines with J gene TRBJ1-4, with 7 bases identical to TRBD1. Per germline, CDR1 MNHEY and CDR2 SVGAGI. The CDR3 contains 15 residues. V was clipped by 0 bases and J by 3 bases; unmatched bases: 1. The DNA of the CDR3 is TGTGCCAGCAGTTACTCAGGGACAGCTAATGAAAAACTGTTTTTT. Encoded protein: CASSYSGTANEKLFF.